This T cell receptor (beta chain) emerged from a study of T cell changes during pregnancy in multiple sclerosis. The table came from immunoSEQ multiplex PCR; TCRdb's copy has only in-frame clones and leaves some out. The table lists about 25,000 clones, around 86% of them singletons. V was clipped by 5 bases and J by 11 bases, with 16 bases between them. Looked up from germline, CDR1 is SGHTA and CDR2 is FQGTGA. The length of the CDR3 is 13 residues. In its sample, this clone was seen once. The origin of this receptor is a female donor in good health, enrolled as a control in a pregnancy study. The material sequenced was CD4+ T cells from peripheral blood mononuclear cells, taken in the second trimester of pregnancy. This chain connects TRBV7-3 to TRBJ2-1; perhaps TRBD1 as D (6 bases). DNA for the CDR3: TGTGCCAGCAGCATTCAACCAGGGGTGAAGCAGTTCTTC. It translates to CASSIQPGVKQFF.